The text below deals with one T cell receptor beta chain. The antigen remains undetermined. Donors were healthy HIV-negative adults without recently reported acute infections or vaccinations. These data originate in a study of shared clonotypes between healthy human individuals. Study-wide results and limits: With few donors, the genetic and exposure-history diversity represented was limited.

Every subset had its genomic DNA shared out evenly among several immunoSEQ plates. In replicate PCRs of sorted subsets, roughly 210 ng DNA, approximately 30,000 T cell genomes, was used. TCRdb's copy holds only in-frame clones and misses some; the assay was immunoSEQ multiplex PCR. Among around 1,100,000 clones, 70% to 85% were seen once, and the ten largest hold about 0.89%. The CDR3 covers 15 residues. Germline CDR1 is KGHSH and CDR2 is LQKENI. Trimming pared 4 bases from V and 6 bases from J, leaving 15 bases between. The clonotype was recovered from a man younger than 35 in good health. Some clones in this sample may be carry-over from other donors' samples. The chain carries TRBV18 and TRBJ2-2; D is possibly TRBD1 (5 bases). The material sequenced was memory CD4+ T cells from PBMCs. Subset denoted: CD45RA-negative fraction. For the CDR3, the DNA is TGTGCCAGCTCACTACGGTTGCCAGGGCCCGGGGAGCTGTTTTTT. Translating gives CASSLRLPGPGELFF.